This TCR beta chain was identified in a study of molecular identifiers for immune sequencing clone quantification. Overall study results and limits: Jurkat TCR RNA from one cell was spiked into about a million naive cells, and it was reportedly detectable there. Naive cells had under 1% of molecules in clones above 20 RNA copies, effectors over 99%.

Libraries for naive CD8 T cells, which were made from about 19,000 to 1,100,000 sorted cells, drew on 10%, 30% or 50% of the RNA. TCRdb reanalysed the PCR reads using MiXCR and keeps one entry per CDR3 protein. The profile covers 300,000 to 350,000 distinct CDR3 sequences, with 20% to 25% appearing a single time and under 0.95% taken by the ten largest. Comment on this clonotype: The target antigen is unknown.

Material for sequencing was naive CD8+ T cells from blood, with Jurkat cell RNA spiked in. Documented subset: FACS-sorted CD8+CD4-CCR7+CD45RA+ naive T cells. The sequence was obtained from a human donor in good health. Some libraries in this study had Jurkat cell RNA spiked in.

The CDR3, as DNA: TGTGCCAGCAGCCCACGGACTTGGAACACCGGGGAGCTGTTTTTT. It is translated as CASSPRTWNTGELFF. J is TRBJ2-2 and V is TRBV7-9; possible D gene TRBD2, 5 bases. The germline V gene encodes CDR1 SEHNR and CDR2 FQNEAQ (reference sequence). V shed 5 bases and J shed 1 base, with 11 bases lying between them. The CDR3 has 15 amino acids.